Following are 17 T cell receptor beta chains from one sample sequenced in a study of PD-L1 blockade in urothelial cancer. Sequencing was performed with immunoSEQ multiplex PCR; in TCRdb, only in-frame clones are kept and a portion is missing. The data show fewer than 75,000 clones, almost 90% seen once. Time point denoted: pretreatment peripheral blood. Specimen: PBMCs, collected around atezolizumab (anti-PD-L1) treatment. The source of these receptors is a man aged 65 to 79 with urothelial cancer.

The chain links TRBV28 to TRBJ1-2; perhaps TRBD1 as D (5 bases). The germline V and J ends were trimmed by 6 bases and 5 bases, with 16 bases remaining between them. Germline V gene sequence: CDR1 MDHEN, CDR2 SYDVKM. CDR3 size: 14 residues. CDR3 nucleotides: TGTGCCAGCAGGGGGCAGCGACGGGCATATGGCTACACCTTC. Translated, it gives CASRGQRRAYGYTF.

The rearrangement links TRBV5-1 to TRBJ2-3, with TRBD2 matching 8 bases. V lost 2 bases to trimming and J lost 1 base; unmatched junction nucleotides: 3. Germline V gene lookup returns CDR1 SGHRS and CDR2 YFSETQ. This CDR3 region has 15 residues. CDR3 sequence reads: CASSLSSGRTDTQYF. The CDR3 DNA follows: TGCGCCAGCAGCTTATCTAGCGGGCGCACAGATACGCAGTATTTT.

As concerns this clone: At one end, the junction sequence differs from germline, possibly due to a read error. CDR3 amino acids: CASSLDATGTQYF. CDR3 bases: TGCGCCAGCAGCTTGGACGCTACAGGTACGCAGTATTTT. The V and J genes are TRBV5-1 and TRBJ2-3, with D perhaps matching TRBD1 (5 bases). The CDR3 is 13 residues long. Germline CDR1 reads SGHRS; CDR2 reads YFSETQ.

The rearrangement uses TRBV5-1 and TRBJ2-1; 7 bases agree with TRBD2. The CDR3 contains 15 residues. After removal of 4 bases from V and 7 bases from J, the junction contained 11 bases not matched to a gene. Germline V gene sequence: CDR1 SGHRS, CDR2 YFSETQ. The CDR3 DNA sequence: TGCGCCAGCAGCGCCAACCCCAGTAGCGGGAATGAGCAGTTCTTC. This gives the protein CASSANPSSGNEQFF.

As DNA, the CDR3 is TGTGCCACCAGCAGAGCAGGGGTGGATACGCAGTATTTT. Encoded protein: CATSRAGVDTQYF. This chain links TRBV15 with TRBJ2-3; D is possibly TRBD1 (6 bases). The germline V gene encodes CDR1 LNHNV and CDR2 YYDKDF (reference sequence). Deletions cut 1 base from V and 6 bases from J, with 8 bases between. The CDR3 is 13 amino acids.

This rearrangement joins TRBV27 to TRBJ2-1; 10 nucleotides agree with TRBD2. This CDR3 is 16 amino acids long. Losses at the gene ends were 10 bases for V and 2 bases for J; bases not matched to a gene: 11. CDR1 MNHEY and CDR2 SMNVEV come from the germline V gene (reference sequence). The CDR3, as DNA: TGTGCCACCTCACGGGCTAGCGGGAGCCCCTACAATGAGCAGTTCTTC. Its translation is CATSRASGSPYNEQFF.

This chain connects TRBV5-1 to TRBJ1-4; 12 bases are shared with TRBD1. The CDR3 runs 16 residues. After removal of 2 bases from V and 2 bases from J, the junction contained 1 base not matched to a gene. Germline V gene sequence: CDR1 SGHRS, CDR2 YFSETQ. CDR3 region: CASSLGTGGTNEKLFF. The CDR3 DNA is TGCGCCAGCAGCTTAGGGACAGGGGGCACTAATGAAAAACTGTTTTTT.

The rearrangement joins TRBV6-5 to TRBJ1-2; TRBD1 aligns across 8 bases. Trimming removed 5 bases from V and 6 bases from J; junction bases left unmatched: 8. From germline, CDR1 is MNHEY and CDR2 SVGAGI. There are 14 residues in the CDR3. In nucleotides, the CDR3 is TGTGCCAGCAGTCCGGACAGGGTGATGAATGGCTACACCTTC. Translated: CASSPDRVMNGYTF.

V usage is TRBV14 and J usage is TRBJ2-3; TRBD2 agrees at 7 bases. The CDR3 is 16 amino acids. CDR1 and CDR2 from the germline V gene are SGHDN and FVKESK. V shed 6 bases and J 1 base; nucleotides not matched to a gene: 10. CDR3 sequence reads: CASSYGLVPRTDTQYF. Written as DNA, the CDR3 is TGTGCCAGCAGTTACGGACTAGTCCCACGCACAGATACGCAGTATTTT.

CDR3: CASSRSLLQGAWVAKNIQYF. In DNA, the CDR3 is TGTGCCAGCAGTCGCAGCCTTCTTCAGGGGGCTTGGGTAGCCAAAAACATTCAGTACTTC. J is TRBJ2-4 and V is TRBV28, with TRBD1 identical over 8 bases. J was trimmed by 0 bases and V by 5 bases; bases with no gene match: 18. This CDR3 is 20 amino acids long. The V gene's germline CDR1 is MDHEN and CDR2 SYDVKM.

The CDR3 bases are TGTGCCAGCAGCTTTACCCCCCGGGACAGGGGGTGGGGGACCGGGGAGCTGTTTTTT. Protein product: CASSFTPRDRGWGTGELFF. The chain joins TRBV7-3 to TRBJ2-2, with TRBD1 identical over 11 bases. V trimming: 3 bases; J trimming: 5 bases; junction bases outside the gene matches: 14. From germline, CDR1 is SGHTA and CDR2 FQGTGA. CDR3 length: 19 residues.

The chain uses TRBV4-2 and TRBJ2-7; 11 bases map to TRBD2. CDR1 is LGHNA and CDR2 is YNFKEQ in the germline V gene. CDR3 size: 17 residues. V dropped 3 bases and J dropped 2; count of bases not matched to a gene: 9. As DNA, the CDR3 is TGTGCCAGCAGCCAGTTGGGCCTAGCGGGAGGCCCCTACGAGCAGTACTTC. Translation: CASSQLGLAGGPYEQYF.

CDR3 loop: CASRPTSGGYNEQFF. The CDR3 nucleotides read TGTGCCAGCAGGCCCACTAGCGGGGGTTACAATGAGCAGTTCTTC. The chain is built from TRBV28 and TRBJ2-1, with TRBD2 matching over 11 bases. CDR3 size: 15 residues. Germline lookup yields CDR1 MDHEN and CDR2 SYDVKM. The V gene end was trimmed by 6 bases and the J gene end by 4 bases; junction bases not matched to a gene: 5.

The chain is built from TRBV12-2 and TRBJ1-5. TRBV12-2 is reported as a pseudogene. The CDR3 contains 16 residues. The DNA for the CDR3 is TGTGCAAGTCGCTTACAAACTCAACCCAACTATCAGCCCCAGCATTTT. This codes for CASRLQTQPNYQPQHF.

The table lists this clone with a count of one. This rearrangement joins TRBV15 to TRBJ2-1; TRBD2 might be the D (6 bases). V was trimmed by 0 bases and J by 10 bases, leaving 10 bases between them. From germline, CDR1 is LNHNV and CDR2 YYDKDF (reference sequence). The CDR3 covers 13 residues. CDR3 loop: CATSRDLAGEQFF. The DNA for the CDR3 is TGTGCCACCAGCAGAGATTTGGCGGGAGAGCAGTTCTTC.

The chain couples TRBV2 to TRBJ2-3; D perhaps matches TRBD2 (6 bases). This CDR3 is built from 14 residues. Germline values: CDR1 SNHLY, CDR2 FYNNEI. The V and J ends lost 1 base and 5 bases respectively, with 10 bases between them. This chain's CDR3 is CASSEEEGRDTQYF. In DNA form, the CDR3 reads TGTGCCAGCAGTGAAGAGGAGGGTAGAGATACGCAGTATTTT.

The chain employs TRBV11-2 and TRBJ2-3, with 8 positions matching TRBD2. With V trimmed by 1 base and J by 2 bases, 5 bases remained unmatched. Looked up from germline, CDR1 is SGHAT and CDR2 is FQNNGV. The CDR3 contains 16 residues. CDR3 nucleotides: TGTGCCAGCAGCTTAGGAACTAGCGGCTACACAGATACGCAGTATTTT. Translation gives CASSLGTSGYTDTQYF. The full variable domain, in which reference TRBV11-2 and TRBJ2-3 provide the parts outside the CDR3, is EAGVAQSPRYKIIEKRQSVAFWCNPISGHATLYWYQQILGQGPKLLIQFQNNGVVDDSQLPKDRFSAERLKGVDSTLKIQPAKLEDSAVYLCASSLGTSGYTDTQYFGPGTRLTVL.